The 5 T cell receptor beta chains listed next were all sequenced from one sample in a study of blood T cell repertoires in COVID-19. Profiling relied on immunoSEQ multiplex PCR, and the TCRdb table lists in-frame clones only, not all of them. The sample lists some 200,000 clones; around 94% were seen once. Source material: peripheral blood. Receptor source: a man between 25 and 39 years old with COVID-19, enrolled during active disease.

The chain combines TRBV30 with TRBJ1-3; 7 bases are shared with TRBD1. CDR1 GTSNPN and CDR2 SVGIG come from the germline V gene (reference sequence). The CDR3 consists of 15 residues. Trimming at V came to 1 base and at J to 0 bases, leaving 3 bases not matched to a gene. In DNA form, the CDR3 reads TGTGCCTGGAGTGGACAGGGTCTCTCTGGAAACACCATATATTTT. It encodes CAWSGQGLSGNTIYF.

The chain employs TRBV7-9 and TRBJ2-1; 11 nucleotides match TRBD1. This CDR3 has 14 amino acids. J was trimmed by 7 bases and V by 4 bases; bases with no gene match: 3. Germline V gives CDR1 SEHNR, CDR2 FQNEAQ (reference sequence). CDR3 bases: TGTGCCAGCAGCTATAGGGACAGGGGGAATGAGCAGTTCTTC. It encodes CASSYRDRGNEQFF.

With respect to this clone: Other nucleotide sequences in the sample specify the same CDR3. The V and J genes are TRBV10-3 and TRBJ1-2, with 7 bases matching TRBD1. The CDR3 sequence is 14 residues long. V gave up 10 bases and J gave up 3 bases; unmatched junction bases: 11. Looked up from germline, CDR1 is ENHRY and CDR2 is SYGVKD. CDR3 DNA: TGTGCCACGGCGGGGACAGACCCTTACTATGGCTACACCTTC. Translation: CATAGTDPYYGYTF.

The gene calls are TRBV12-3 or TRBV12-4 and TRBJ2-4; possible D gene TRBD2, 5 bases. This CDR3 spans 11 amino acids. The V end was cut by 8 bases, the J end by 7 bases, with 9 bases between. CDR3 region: CASGPGNIQYF. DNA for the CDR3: TGTGCCAGCGGCCCGGGGAACATTCAGTACTTC.

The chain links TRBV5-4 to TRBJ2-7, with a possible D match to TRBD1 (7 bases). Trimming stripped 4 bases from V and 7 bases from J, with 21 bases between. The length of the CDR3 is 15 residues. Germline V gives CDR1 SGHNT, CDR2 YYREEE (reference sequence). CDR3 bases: TGTGCCAGCAGCGGGGGGACAGAGCCTACGAGGGAGCAGTACTTC. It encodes CASSGGTEPTREQYF. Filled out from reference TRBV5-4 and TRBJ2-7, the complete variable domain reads ETGVTQSPTHLIKTRGQQVTLRCSSQSGHNTVSWYQQALGQGPQFIFQYYREEENGRGNFPPRFSGLQFPNYSSELNVNALELDDSALYLCASSGGTEPTREQYFGPGTRLTVT.